This T cell receptor beta chain was captured in a study of T cells in Graves' hyperthyroidism and ophthalmopathy (dated by TCRdb to about 2019). Some background on the complete study: Peripheral blood was sampled at the time of initial diagnosis, prior to any treatment. The paper reports TCR Vbeta CDR3 sequencing of 140 or so peripheral blood samples: approximately 41 ophthalmopathy, fewer than 80 hyperthyroidism and around 17 progressor patients. To identify distinguishing TCR V-J signatures, a discovery cohort of roughly 100 patients was used, comprising some 43 with Graves' ophthalmopathy and some 60 with stable Graves' hyperthyroidism. After sampling, hyperthyroidism patients received methimazole starting at 30 mg daily, and ophthalmopathy patients received high-dose intravenous methylprednisolone. For training and testing, the 100 or so patients in the discovery cohort were randomly divided in a 7:3 ratio. An independent validation cohort of under 20 hyperthyroidism patients and roughly 16 patients who later progressed to ophthalmopathy tested prospective prediction of ophthalmopathy. The study also compared thyroid tissue and blood T-cell repertoires from five or six Graves' hyperthyroidism patients.

Here is what the overall study found, with its caveats: In validation, progression to ophthalmopathy was predicted by the model with 55% to 71% sensitivity and just over 72% specificity, a median of 6.5 months before onset. Most expanded thyroid clonotypes (frequency above 0.001) were also found in blood, which suggests that blood repertoires may mirror thyroid immune responses. Sample size was not statistically predetermined, and blinding of investigators to group allocation was not performed. Ophthalmopathy was separated from stable hyperthyroidism by a 13 V-J signature model, with over 85% sensitivity and around 81% specificity obtained in cross-validation and 80%/75% obtained in testing.

The CDR3 contains 14 residues, cysteine and phenylalanine counted. Only the CDR3 portion is preserved as DNA: 42 bases, with reading frame beginning at the first base. Trimming removed 2 bases from V and 7 bases from J, leaving 14 bases between the germline ends. Via the germline V gene, CDR1 is MNHEY and CDR2 SVGEGT. The TCR beta CDR3 regions were amplified from RNA transcripts. The first round of RT-PCR for the TCR CDR3 was performed with the HTBI primer set and the Qiagen OneStep RT-PCR kit. Libraries were constructed in a second round of multiplex PCR, after which size selection and purification were carried out. Libraries were sequenced paired-end with 100 bp reads on an Illumina HiSeq2000. Turning to the authors' computational methods: Raw data were processed with SOAPnuke, discarding reads with adapters, uncalled bases, mean Phred below 15, or no exact constant-primer or identifier match. High-quality paired reads were merged using COPE v1.2.5, and each unique nucleotide sequence was defined as a clonotype. MiTCR v1.1 was used to align clonotypes to the IMGT TRBV, TRBD and TRBJ reference segments. Only V-J combinations with frequency above 0.0001, covering 99% to 99.2% of repertoires, were analysed. The TCS score was defined as F50 (clonal expansion) divided by E x V (chaos), with BLOSUM62-based TCRdist calculated between CDR3 peptides within each V-J. Welch's t-statistics and random forest reduced 500 to 650 V-J features to 13, which were used in a naive Bayes classifier (R e1071). TCRdb handled the public reads itself, with Q25 trimming in fastp and clone calling in MiXCR, and kept productive beta chains. Each entry is one CDR3 protein sequence, shown with its most common DNA and genes. TCRdb, not the original authors, processed these V and J calls. The sample data list hundreds of thousands of distinct CDR3 sequences, and roughly 24% of these were observed just once. The ten largest account for about 11% of the sample.

Ophthalmopathy patients had moderately to severely active disease, with a Clinical Activity Score of 3 or more, a NOSPECS grade of 4 or more, and a disease duration of less than 3 months. Patients with uncontrolled infections, other autoimmune diseases, pregnancy or lactation were excluded. Diagnoses were established on the basis of clinical symptoms, serum thyroxine and TRAb, thyroid ultrasound, and orbital computed tomography. PBMCs were isolated from 7.5 to 10 ml of fresh peripheral blood by Ficoll-Paque density gradient centrifugation. Trizol reagent was used to extract total RNA, and RNA quality was then checked on an Agilent 2100 Bioanalyzer. This clonotype has a count of ten or more. Its antigen is unknown. Nothing much larger sits one base from this clone, and base qualities are not available.

The sequenced sample consisted of blood. Here the chain combines TRBV6-2 or TRBV6-3 and TRBJ2-5; the D gene is perhaps TRBD1, on 5 matching bases. The receptor comes from a woman in her thirties with Graves' ophthalmopathy. The CDR3 reads CASSYSYQGGTQYF. The nucleotides are TGTGCCAGCAGTTACAGTTACCAGGGTGGGACCCAGTACTTC.